These 20 T cell receptor beta chains were all obtained from the same sample, sequenced in a study of T cell changes during pregnancy in multiple sclerosis. TCRdb's copy holds only in-frame clones and misses some; the assay was immunoSEQ multiplex PCR. The repertoire includes tens of thousands of clones, roughly 93% of them detected once, and 3% to 4.5% sits in the top ten. Sequences were derived from CD8+ T cells from peripheral blood mononuclear cells, sampled in the second trimester of pregnancy. The receptors derive from a female donor with multiple sclerosis, enrolled in a pregnancy study.

The chain combines TRBV28 with TRBJ2-2; a weak D match, TRBD1 (6 bases). Germline assignment: CDR1 MDHEN and CDR2 SYDVKM. V was pared by 6 bases and J by 3 bases, with 17 bases between. The CDR3 spans 16 residues. The CDR3 here is CASSMGAGWDTGELFF. In DNA, the CDR3 is TGTGCCAGCAGCATGGGGGCGGGTTGGGACACCGGGGAGCTGTTTTTT.

The chain combines TRBV27 with TRBJ2-2; perhaps TRBD2 as D (5 bases). The CDR3 is 16 residues long. V was pared by 2 bases and J by 3 bases, with 13 bases between. CDR1 MNHEY and CDR2 SMNVEV come from the germline V gene (reference sequence). CDR3 nucleotides: TGTGCCAGCAGTTTAGCTCGGGGTATAGACACCGGGGAGCTGTTTTTT. This translates into CASSLARGIDTGELFF.

This chain links TRBV7-6 with TRBJ2-3, with 9 bases lining up with TRBD1. This CDR3 is 16 amino acids long. The ends lost 5 bases at V and 3 bases at J; junction bases unmatched: 9. The germline V gene encodes CDR1 SGHVS and CDR2 FNYEAQ. Here the CDR3 reads CASSHKPGQGTDTQYF. CDR3 DNA sequence: TGTGCCAGCAGCCACAAACCGGGACAGGGAACAGATACGCAGTATTTT.

The CDR3 sequence is CASSEAGRMNEQYF. The CDR3 DNA is TGTGCCAGCAGTGAAGCTGGCAGAATGAACGAGCAGTACTTC. The gene calls are TRBV6-1 and TRBJ2-7; D gene unclear. Trimming removed 0 bases at V and 5 bases at J, with 11 bases between. The CDR3 loop spans 14 amino acids. Germline lookup yields CDR1 MNHNS and CDR2 SASEGT.

The chain combines TRBV7-9 with TRBJ2-7; 8 nucleotides agree with TRBD1. Germline-derived CDR1 and CDR2 are SEHNR and FQNEAQ (reference sequence). The CDR3 sequence is 14 residues long. J was trimmed by 4 bases and V by 5 bases; bases with no gene match: 7. In nucleotides, the CDR3 is TGTGCCAGCAGCGCCGGGACAGGAGTATACGAGCAGTACTTC. It is translated as CASSAGTGVYEQYF.

The chain recombines TRBV4-1 with TRBJ2-7, with 9 bases that match TRBD1. There are 15 residues in the CDR3. The V segment lost 3 bases and the J segment 0 bases; nucleotides outside the gene matches: 3. Per the germline V gene, CDR1 is MGHRA and CDR2 is YSYEKL. The DNA for the CDR3 is TGCGCCAGCAGCCATGACAGGGGGAGCTCCTACGAGCAGTACTTC. Translated: CASSHDRGSSYEQYF.

The gene calls are TRBV7-6 and TRBJ1-6; a weak D match, TRBD1 (5 bases). Germline V gene sequence: CDR1 SGHVS, CDR2 FNYEAQ. The CDR3 has 18 residues. The V gene lost 4 bases and the J gene lost 11 bases, with 27 bases spanning the gap. CDR3 bases: TGTGCCAGCAGCTCAACCCTGGGGGGGACGGCCAAGGGGCCACCCCTCCACTTT. Encoded protein: CASSSTLGGTAKGPPLHF.

This sequence joins TRBV2 and TRBJ2-7, with 11 bases lining up with TRBD2. This CDR3 has 12 amino acids. After removal of 7 bases from V and 6 bases from J, the junction contained 2 bases not matched to a gene. Germline V gene lookup returns CDR1 SNHLY and CDR2 FYNNEI. The CDR3, as DNA: TGTGCCAGCACGACTAGCGGGGTCGAGCAGTACTTC. Protein sequence: CASTTSGVEQYF. The whole variable domain, remainder taken from reference TRBV2 and TRBJ2-7, is EPEVTQTPSHQVTQMGQEVILRCVPISNHLYFYWYRQILGQKVEFLVSFYNNEISEKSEIFDDQFSVERPDGSNFTLKIRSTKLEDSAMYFCASTTSGVEQYFGPGTRLTVT.

The J gene is TRBJ2-4, the V gene TRBV2, with 7 bases aligning to TRBD1. This CDR3 spans 15 amino acids. After removal of 1 base from V and 2 bases from J, the junction contained 2 bases not matched to a gene. Germline loops: CDR1 SNHLY, CDR2 FYNNEI. Here the CDR3 reads CASSEGTGTKNIQYF. The CDR3 DNA sequence: TGTGCCAGCAGTGAAGGGACAGGAACCAAAAACATTCAGTACTTC.

The V gene is TRBV27, the J gene TRBJ2-1; tentatively, D is TRBD2 (6 bases). Per germline, CDR1 MNHEY and CDR2 SMNVEV (reference sequence). CDR3 size: 12 residues. V was cut by 5 bases and J by 4 bases, with 6 bases left in between. This CDR3 is CASSRGYNEQFF. CDR3 DNA: TGTGCCAGCAGTCGGGGGTACAATGAGCAGTTCTTC.

CDR3 residues: CASSTMTDSYEQYF. The CDR3 DNA follows: TGTGCCAGCAGCACCATGACTGACTCCTACGAGCAGTACTTC. The V and J genes are TRBV11-2 and TRBJ2-7; D gene unclear. Germline lookup yields CDR1 SGHAT and CDR2 FQNNGV. The CDR3 is 14 amino acids. Trimming shortened V by 5 bases and J by 0 bases, and 11 bases separated the two germline ends.

The sample holds one count of this clone. The chain uses TRBV5-5 and TRBJ2-7; tentatively, D is TRBD1 (6 bases). The CDR3 covers 13 residues. Germline assignment: CDR1 SGHKS and CDR2 YYEKEE (reference sequence). Trimming took off 3 bases at V and 5 bases at J, with 12 bases between the two ends. CDR3 in amino acids: CASSSDSNHEQYF. In nucleotides, the CDR3 is TGTGCCAGCAGCTCGGACAGTAACCACGAGCAGTACTTC.

J is TRBJ2-1 and V is TRBV25-1; the D gene is possibly TRBD1 (5 bases). Germline CDR1 and CDR2: MGHDK and SYGVNS. The V gene lost 3 bases and the J gene lost 4 bases, with 19 bases spanning the gap. This CDR3 has 17 residues. CDR3 region: CASSDSHPAGLYNEQFF. The DNA for the CDR3 is TGTGCCAGCAGTGATTCTCACCCCGCAGGGCTTTACAATGAGCAGTTCTTC.

This clone was recorded once. The V and J genes are TRBV4-3 and TRBJ1-1; no clear D. The CDR3 spans 13 residues. Germline loops: CDR1 LGHNA, CDR2 YSLEER. The V end lost 5 bases, the J end lost 3 bases, and 10 bases lay between the germline ends. DNA for the CDR3: TGCGCCAGCAGCTCACTACGGGACACTGAAGCTTTCTTT. It codes for CASSSLRDTEAFF.

The chain is built from TRBV19 and TRBJ2-7; TRBD2 agrees at 10 bases. Trimming took 5 bases from V and 5 from J; bases not matched to a gene: 6. Germline V CDR1 and CDR2: LNHDA, SQIVND (reference sequence). The CDR3 length is 14 residues. CDR3 region: CASSPASGSDEQYF. DNA of the CDR3: TGTGCCAGTAGTCCGGCTAGCGGGAGCGACGAGCAGTACTTC.

The rearrangement uses TRBV2 and TRBJ2-2, with D possibly matching TRBD1 (5 bases). This CDR3 has 16 residues. Germline CDR1 reads SNHLY; CDR2 reads FYNNEI. Trimming left V 4 bases short and J 0 bases short, with 12 bases between. For the CDR3, the DNA is TGTGCCAGCAGTGCTCGACAGCTCGCGAACACCGGGGAGCTGTTTTTT. Its translation is CASSARQLANTGELFF.

The gene calls are TRBV11-2 and TRBJ2-2, with 9 positions matching TRBD2. V lost 0 bases, J lost 1 base, and 3 bases stayed unmatched. Germline V gene data show CDR1 as SGHAT and CDR2 as FQNNGV. This CDR3 comprises 17 residues. The CDR3 sequence: CASSLDGTSWNTGELFF. The CDR3 DNA reads TGTGCCAGCAGCTTAGATGGGACTAGCTGGAACACCGGGGAGCTGTTTTTT.

To note about this clone: Because the CDR3's place on the DNA is in doubt, the DNA is left out and the CDR3 is given as listed by TCRdb. J is TRBJ2-5 and V is TRBV28; the D segment call TRBD1 is taken from the table without a DNA check. The V gene's germline CDR1 is MDHEN and CDR2 SYDVKM. The CDR3 is made up of 14 amino acids, end residues included. CDR3 region: CASSFLADQETQYF.

The V call is TRBV11-3, the J call TRBJ2-5, with 7 positions matching TRBD1. V was clipped by 4 bases and J by 0 bases; unmatched bases: 5. CDR1 SGHNT and CDR2 YENEEA come from the germline V gene. The CDR3 is 15 residues long. CDR3 in amino acids: CASSYRGQDQETQYF. The CDR3 DNA sequence: TGTGCCAGCAGCTACCGAGGACAGGACCAAGAGACCCAGTACTTC.

The DNA of the CDR3 is TGTGCCAGCAGTTGGGACTGGCGGAGCGAGACCCAGTACTTC. It encodes CASSWDWRSETQYF. The gene calls are TRBV6-5 and TRBJ2-5, with a possible D match to TRBD2 (6 bases). V was clipped by 4 bases and J by 5 bases, with 14 bases between them. The CDR3 contains 14 residues. Per germline, CDR1 MNHEY and CDR2 SVGAGI.